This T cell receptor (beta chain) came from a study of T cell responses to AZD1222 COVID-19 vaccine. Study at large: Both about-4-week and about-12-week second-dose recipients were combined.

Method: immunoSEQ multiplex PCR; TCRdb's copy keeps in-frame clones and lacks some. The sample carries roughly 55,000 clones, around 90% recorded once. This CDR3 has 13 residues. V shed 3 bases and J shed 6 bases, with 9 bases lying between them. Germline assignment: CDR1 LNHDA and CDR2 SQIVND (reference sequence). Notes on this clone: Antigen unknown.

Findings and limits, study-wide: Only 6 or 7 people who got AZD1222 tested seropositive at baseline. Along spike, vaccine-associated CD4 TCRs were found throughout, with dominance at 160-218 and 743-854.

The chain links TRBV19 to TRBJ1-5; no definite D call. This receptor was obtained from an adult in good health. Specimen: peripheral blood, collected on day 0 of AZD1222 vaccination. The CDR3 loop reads CASSIRVGQPQHF. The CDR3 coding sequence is TGTGCCAGTAGTATCCGGGTGGGTCAGCCCCAGCATTTT. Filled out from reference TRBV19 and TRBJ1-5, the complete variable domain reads DGGITQSPKYLFRKEGQNVTLSCEQNLNHDAMYWYRQDPGQGLRLIYYSQIVNDFQKGDIAEGYSVSREKKESFPLTVTSAQKNPTAFYLCASSIRVGQPQHFGDGTRLSIL.